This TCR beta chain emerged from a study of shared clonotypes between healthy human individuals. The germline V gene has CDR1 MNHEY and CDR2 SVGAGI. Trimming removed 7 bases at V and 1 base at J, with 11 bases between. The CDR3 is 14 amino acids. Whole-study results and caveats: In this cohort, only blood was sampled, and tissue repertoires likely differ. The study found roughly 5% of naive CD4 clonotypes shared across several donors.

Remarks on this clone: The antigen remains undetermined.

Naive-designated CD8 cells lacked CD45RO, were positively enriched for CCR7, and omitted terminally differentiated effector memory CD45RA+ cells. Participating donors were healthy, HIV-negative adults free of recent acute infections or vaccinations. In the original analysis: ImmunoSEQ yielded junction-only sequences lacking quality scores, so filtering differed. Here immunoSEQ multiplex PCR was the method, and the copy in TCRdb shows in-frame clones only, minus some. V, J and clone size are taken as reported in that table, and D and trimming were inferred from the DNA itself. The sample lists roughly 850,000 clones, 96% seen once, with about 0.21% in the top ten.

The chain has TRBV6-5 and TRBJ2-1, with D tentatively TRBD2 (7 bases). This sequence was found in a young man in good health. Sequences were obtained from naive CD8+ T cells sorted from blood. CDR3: CASTGGASYNEQFF. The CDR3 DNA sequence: TGTGCCAGCACTGGGGGGGCTTCCTACAATGAGCAGTTCTTC.